This T cell receptor (beta chain) was recovered during a study of cytomegalovirus exposure and HLA in healthy donors. Findings of the study overall: Later, an analysis found that TCR clusters from the first cohort tended to co-occur in the roughly 110 validation repertoires.

In germline, CDR1 is MNHEY, CDR2 SVGAGI. This CDR3 is built from 13 residues. The germline V and J ends were trimmed by 6 bases and 10 bases, with 15 bases remaining between them. The table came from immunoSEQ multiplex PCR; TCRdb's copy has only in-frame clones and leaves some out. The data hold 150,000 to 200,000 clones, with 70% to 90% observed a single time. Note on this clone: Antigen specificity is unknown.

Source material: PBMCs. The sequence derives from a man under 40 in good health and CMV-seropositive. The chain joins TRBV6-5 to TRBJ1-4; D not certain. DNA of the CDR3: TGTGCCAGCAGGGGCCGGTCCGTCGGAAAACTGTTTTTT. Its protein is CASRGRSVGKLFF.